This is a list of T cell receptor beta chains from one sample in a study of blood T cell repertoires in COVID-19. Sequenced by immunoSEQ multiplex PCR; TCRdb stores in-frame clones only, minus some. The table has approximately 300,000 clones, roughly 87% seen once; the top ten hold approximately 5.3%. Sequenced sample: PBMCs or T cells enriched from blood (not recorded which). These receptors originate from a young woman who had recovered from COVID-19. CDR3s include the opening cysteine and the closing phenylalanine or tryptophan. D genes are given only for firm matches. Rows give clone size only sometimes, using once, few, many, or a class for an expanded clone.

>TRBJ2-7|once|TRBV3-1/TRBV3-2|TRBD1
TGTGCCAGCAGCCAAGAGCCAACGGAATGGGACAGCTCCTACGAGCAGTACTTC
CASSQEPTEWDSSYEQYF
>TRBJ2-2|NA|TRBV19|TRBD2
TGTGCCAGTAGTCGGTCTAGCGGGGGCGCGAACACCGGGGAGCTGTTTTTT
CASSRSSGGANTGELFF
>TRBJ2-1|NA|TRBV29-1|TRBD2
TGCAGCGTTGGAGCGGGACTAGCGGGGGGCGCCAACTCCTACAATGAGCAGTTCTTC
CSVGAGLAGGANSYNEQFF
>TRBJ1-5|once|TRBV6-2/TRBV6-3|TRBD1
TGTGCCAGCAGTAGGACAGGGGGCGCGGCGGCTCAGCCCCAGCATTTT
CASSRTGGAAAQPQHF
>TRBJ2-1|once|TRBV18|TRBD1
TGTGCCAGCTCACCACAGGACAGGTTGGTTCGGAACGAGTTCTTC
CASSPQDRLVRNEFF
>TRBJ1-2|NA|TRBV6-6|NA
TGTGCCAGCAGTTACTCGGGCCGGGAGGGAGGCTACACCTTC
CASSYSGREGGYTF
>TRBJ1-1|few|TRBV25-1|TRBD1
TGTGCCAGCAGTGCCCTAGGACAGGGTGGCACTGAAGCTTTCTTT
CASSALGQGGTEAFF
>TRBJ2-1|NA|TRBV30|NA
TGTGCCTGGAGTGTCCGGGTGTTGGGCAATGAGCAGTTCTTC
CAWSVRVLGNEQFF
>TRBJ2-5|once|TRBV2|TRBD2
TGTGCCAGCACCCTGACTAGCGGGGGCATTTTGGAGGGCCAGTACTTC
CASTLTSGGILEGQYF
>TRBJ1-1|few|TRBV5-1|NA
TGCGCCAGCAGCTTTACAGGGCCCCGGAACACTGAAGCTTTCTTT
CASSFTGPRNTEAFF
>TRBJ1-6|many|TRBV11-2|TRBD1
TGTGCCAGCAGCACTACGGCCCTGGGCCAGGGGGACTCACCCCTCCACTTT
CASSTTALGQGDSPLHF
>TRBJ1-5|NA|TRBV9|TRBD1
TGTGCCAGCAGGGTAGACGGACAGGGGAAGGGGGCCAATCAGCCCCAGCATTTT
CASRVDGQGKGANQPQHF
>TRBJ1-4|NA|TRBV2|NA
TGTGCCAGCAGTGTTAAGGGGCAGAATGAAAAACTGTTTTTT
CASSVKGQNEKLFF
>TRBJ1-1|NA|TRBV19|NA
TGTGCCAGTAGGTCCGAGGGCCAGAACACTGAAGCTTTCTTT
CASRSEGQNTEAFF
>TRBJ1-4|once|TRBV9|TRBD1
TGTGCCAGCAGCGCCCGGGACAGGGTGGCGGCTCTAGGTGAAAAACTGTTTTTT
CASSARDRVAALGEKLFF
>TRBJ1-5|NA|TRBV5-5|NA
TGTGCCAGCAGCTTGGGAGGGTTCAATCAGCCCCAGCATTTT
CASSLGGFNQPQHF
>TRBJ1-5|NA|TRBV21-1|NA
TGTGCCAGCAGCAATCCCCCCCCCAAGCCCCAGCATTTT
CASSNPPPKPQHF
>TRBJ1-1|NA|TRBV27|NA
TGTGCCAGCAGTTCCGGGACATTGAACACTGAAGCTTTCTTT
CASSSGTLNTEAFF
>TRBJ1-1|NA|TRBV19|NA
TGTGCCAGCGACCCTTCCGGAGGCACTGAAGCTTTCTTT
CASDPSGGTEAFF
>TRBJ1-3|few|TRBV11-3|NA
TGTGCCAGCAGCTCCGACAGACCCGGAAACACCATATATTTT
CASSSDRPGNTIYF
>TRBJ1-6|NA|TRBV19|TRBD1
TGTGCCAGTAGCCCAGGGGGAGAGGGGATTTCACCCCTCCACTTT
CASSPGGEGISPLHF
>TRBJ1-5|NA|TRBV19|TRBD1
TGTGCCAGTAGTATAGACGGACAGGGGAATCAGCCCCAGCATTTT
CASSIDGQGNQPQHF
>TRBJ2-5|NA|TRBV7-9|TRBD2
TGTGCCAGCAGCCCCGGGGTTAGCGGGGGGCAAGAGACCCAGTACTTC
CASSPGVSGGQETQYF